This entry lists 7 T cell receptor beta chains sequenced from one sample in a study of beta chain features in type 1 diabetes. The study, taken as a whole, reports: Researchers report that Type 1 diabetes patients had moderately but significantly shorter TCRB CDR3s across all four CD4+ subsets.

Expressed TCRB transcripts were sequenced after all isolated RNA was converted to cDNA. Data came from immunoSEQ multiplex PCR; TCRdb stores just in-frame clones and leaves some out. The sample contains under 200,000 clones, 10% of which appear only once. Their antigens remain unidentified. The sequenced material came from central memory CD4+ T cells from blood. These receptors all come from a young man with type 1 diabetes.

The V and J genes are TRBV5-1 and TRBJ2-7; D possibly corresponds to TRBD2 (6 bases). The CDR3 sequence is 14 residues long. Germline CDR1 reads SGHRS; CDR2 reads YFSETQ. Trimming removed 2 bases at V and 5 bases at J, with 14 bases between. CDR3 coding DNA: TGCGCCAGCAGCTTATCGGGCGGGACCCACGAGCAGTACTTC. It translates to CASSLSGGTHEQYF.

In this sample, this clone turned up a few times. The V and J genes are TRBV29-1 and TRBJ1-4, with 10 positions matching TRBD1. Germline loops: CDR1 SQVTM, CDR2 ANQGSEA. The J segment lost 5 bases and the V segment lost 5 bases, leaving 2 bases of the junction unmatched. The CDR3 runs 13 residues. In DNA form, the CDR3 reads TGCAGCGTTACGGGACAGGGGAATGAAAAACTGTTTTTT. Its protein is CSVTGQGNEKLFF.

The J gene is TRBJ2-2, the V gene TRBV20-1; no definite D call. The V and J ends lost 6 bases and 7 bases respectively, with 9 bases between them. Germline V CDR1 and CDR2: DFQATT, SNEGSKA (reference sequence). The CDR3 has 11 residues. CDR3 amino acids: CSAPFNGELFF. In DNA, the CDR3 is TGCAGTGCCCCCTTTAACGGGGAGCTGTTTTTT.

The sample holds a few counts of this clone. The CDR3 is CASRPRGTGDTQYF. Here the CDR3 DNA reads TGTGCCAGCAGGCCCAGGGGGACGGGAGATACGCAGTATTTT. The rearrangement joins TRBV6-1 to TRBJ2-3; 7 bases align to TRBD1. V dropped 6 bases and J dropped 5; count of bases not matched to a gene: 8. The length of the CDR3 is 14 residues. The germline V gene encodes CDR1 MNHNS and CDR2 SASEGT.

J is TRBJ1-2 and V is TRBV28; 8 nucleotides agree with TRBD1. V lost 6 bases to trimming and J lost 1 base; unmatched junction nucleotides: 4. Germline V gene lookup returns CDR1 MDHEN and CDR2 SYDVKM. This CDR3 region has 14 residues. DNA of the CDR3: TGTGCCAGCAGCTCAGGGGGCCGTAACTATGGCTACACCTTC. Its protein is CASSSGGRNYGYTF.

The V and J genes are TRBV4-3 and TRBJ2-7, with a weak D call TRBD2 (7 bases). CDR1 and CDR2 (germline): LGHNA, YSLEER. The CDR3 length is 15 residues. The V and J ends lost 1 base and 2 bases respectively, with 12 bases between them. The CDR3 coding sequence is TGCGCCAGCAGCCAAGCGGGGGGCGGGACCTACGAGCAGTACTTC. Amino acids: CASSQAGGGTYEQYF.

The chain couples TRBV28 to TRBJ1-2; D is undetermined. Germline V gene data show CDR1 as MDHEN and CDR2 as SYDVKM. The CDR3 has 13 residues. Trimming shortened V by 10 bases and J by 8 bases, and 20 bases separated the two germline ends. CDR3 amino acids: CAIPYQQNGGYTF. CDR3 in DNA: TGTGCCATCCCATATCAGCAAAACGGGGGCTACACCTTC.